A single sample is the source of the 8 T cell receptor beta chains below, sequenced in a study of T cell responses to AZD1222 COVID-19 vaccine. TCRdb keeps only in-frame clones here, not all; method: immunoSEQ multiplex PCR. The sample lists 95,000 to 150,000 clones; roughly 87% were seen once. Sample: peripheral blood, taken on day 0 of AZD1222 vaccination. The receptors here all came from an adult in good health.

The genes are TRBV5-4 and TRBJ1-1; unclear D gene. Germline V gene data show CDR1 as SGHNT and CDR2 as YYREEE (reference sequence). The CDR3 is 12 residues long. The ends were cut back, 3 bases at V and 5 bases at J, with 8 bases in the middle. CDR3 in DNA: TGTGCCAGCAGCTCCCCAGAGACTGAAGCTTTCTTT. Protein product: CASSSPETEAFF.

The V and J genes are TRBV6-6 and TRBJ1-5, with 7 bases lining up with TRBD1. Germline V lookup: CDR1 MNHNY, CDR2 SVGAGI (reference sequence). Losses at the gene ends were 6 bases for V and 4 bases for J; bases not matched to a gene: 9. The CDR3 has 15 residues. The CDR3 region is CASSLYDRVNQPQHF. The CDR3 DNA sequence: TGTGCCAGCAGCCTCTACGACAGGGTTAATCAGCCCCAGCATTTT.

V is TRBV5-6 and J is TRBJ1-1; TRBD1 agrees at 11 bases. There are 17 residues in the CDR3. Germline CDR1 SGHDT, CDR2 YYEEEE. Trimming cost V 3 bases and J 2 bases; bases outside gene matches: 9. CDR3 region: CASSYRDRGFLNTEAFF. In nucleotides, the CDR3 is TGTGCCAGCAGCTACCGGGACAGGGGGTTCCTTAACACTGAAGCTTTCTTT. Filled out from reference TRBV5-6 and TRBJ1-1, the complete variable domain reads DAGVTQSPTHLIKTRGQQVTLRCSPKSGHDTVSWYQQALGQGPQFIFQYYEEEERQRGNFPDRFSGHQFPNYSSELNVNALLLGDSALYLCASSYRDRGFLNTEAFFGQGTRLTVV.

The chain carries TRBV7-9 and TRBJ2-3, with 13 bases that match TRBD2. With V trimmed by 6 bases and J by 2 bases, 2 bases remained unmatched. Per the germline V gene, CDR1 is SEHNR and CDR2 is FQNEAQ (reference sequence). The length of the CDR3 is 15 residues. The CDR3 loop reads CASRGTSGITDTQYF. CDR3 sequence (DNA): TGTGCCAGCAGAGGGACTAGCGGGATCACAGATACGCAGTATTTT.

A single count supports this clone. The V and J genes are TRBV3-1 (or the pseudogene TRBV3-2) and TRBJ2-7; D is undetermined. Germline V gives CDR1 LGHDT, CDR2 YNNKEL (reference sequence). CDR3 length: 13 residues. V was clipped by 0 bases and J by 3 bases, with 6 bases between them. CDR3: CASSQDESYEQYF. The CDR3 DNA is TGTGCCAGCAGCCAAGATGAGAGCTACGAGCAGTACTTC.

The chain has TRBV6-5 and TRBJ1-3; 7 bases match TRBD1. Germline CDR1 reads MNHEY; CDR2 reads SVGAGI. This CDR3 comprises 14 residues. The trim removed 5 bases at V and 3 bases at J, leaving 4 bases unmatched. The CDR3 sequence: CASSRQGDGNTIYF. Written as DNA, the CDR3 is TGTGCCAGCAGTCGACAGGGAGATGGAAACACCATATATTTT.

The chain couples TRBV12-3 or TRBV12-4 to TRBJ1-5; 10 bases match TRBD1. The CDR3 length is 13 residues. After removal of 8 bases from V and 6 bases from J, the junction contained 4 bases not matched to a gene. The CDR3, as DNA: TGTGCCAGCGGGGGACAGGGGCTTCAGCCCCAGCATTTT. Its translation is CASGGQGLQPQHF.

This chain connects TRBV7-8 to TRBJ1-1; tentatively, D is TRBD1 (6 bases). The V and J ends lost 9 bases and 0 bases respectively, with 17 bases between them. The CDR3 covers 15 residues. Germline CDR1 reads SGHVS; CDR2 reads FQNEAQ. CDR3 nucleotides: TGTGCCAGTAATATGGGGGGGCACATGAACACTGAAGCTTTCTTT. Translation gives CASNMGGHMNTEAFF.